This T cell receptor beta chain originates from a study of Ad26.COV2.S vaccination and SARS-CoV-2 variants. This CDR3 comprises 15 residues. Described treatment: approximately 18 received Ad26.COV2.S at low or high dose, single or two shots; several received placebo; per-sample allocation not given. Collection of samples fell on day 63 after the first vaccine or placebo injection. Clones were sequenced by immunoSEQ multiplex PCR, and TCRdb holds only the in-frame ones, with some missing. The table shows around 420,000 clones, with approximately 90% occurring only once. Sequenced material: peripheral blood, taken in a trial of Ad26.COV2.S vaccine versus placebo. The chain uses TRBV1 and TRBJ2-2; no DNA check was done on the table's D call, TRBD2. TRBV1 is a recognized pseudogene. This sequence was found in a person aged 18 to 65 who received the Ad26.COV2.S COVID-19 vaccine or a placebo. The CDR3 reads CTSSQDRGRTGELFF. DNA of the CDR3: TGCACCAGCAGCCAAGATCGGGGTAGGACCGGGGAGCTGTTTTTT.